This TCR beta chain is from a study of blood T cell repertoires in COVID-19. Study background: Acute-phase and convalescent COVID-19 samples originated in the United States, Italy and Spain. Sources were T cells, B-cell-depleted T cells, or PBMCs; the material itself was cDNA or gDNA.

Methods used by the authors: Estimates of nucleated cell counts were drawn from the amplification of reference gene primers. Assay: immunoSEQ multiplex PCR; the TCRdb copy retains only in-frame clones and omits some. V and J calls and clone size are those listed in that table; D and trimming were worked out from the DNA. There are approximately 160,000 clones in the sample; approximately 86% occur only once, and roughly 7% lies in the top ten. Trimming took 0 bases from V and 7 from J, leaving 9 bases between them. CDR1 MNHEY and CDR2 SVGAGI come from the germline V gene. This CDR3 contains 13 residues.

The receptor's source is a man aged 45-65 years with active or convalescent COVID-19. The sample consisted of peripheral blood. The chain carries TRBV6-5 and TRBJ1-2; tentative D call: TRBD1 (5 bases). This chain's CDR3 is CASSYSGEGGYTF. The CDR3 DNA reads TGTGCCAGCAGTTACTCGGGGGAGGGTGGCTACACCTTC.